Sequencing of this TCR beta chain was carried out in a study of blood T cell repertoires in COVID-19. About the research overall: The samples span acute and convalescent COVID-19 from the United States, Italy and Spain. In each case, the material was cDNA or gDNA derived from T cells, B-cell-depleted T cells, or PBMCs.

Original analysis: Amplification of reference gene primers was used by the study to estimate nucleated cell counts. TCRdb keeps only in-frame clones here, not all; method: immunoSEQ multiplex PCR. Clone size and V and J calls were adopted from that table, with D and trimming inferred from the DNA. Here the sample spans approximately 130,000 clones, around 85% being singletons. This CDR3 contains 16 residues. CDR1 is SGHRS, CDR2 YFSETQ, per germline. Trimming cost V 4 bases and J 5 bases; bases outside gene matches: 14. Sequencing was performed on peripheral blood. This TCR was recovered from a human donor in a cohort sampled during active COVID-19. The chain employs TRBV5-1 and TRBJ1-1; 7 nucleotides match TRBD1. The CDR3 DNA follows: TGCGCCAGCAGCCGGACCGGACAGGCCTTAGGGACTGAAGCTTTCTTT. This codes for CASSRTGQALGTEAFF.